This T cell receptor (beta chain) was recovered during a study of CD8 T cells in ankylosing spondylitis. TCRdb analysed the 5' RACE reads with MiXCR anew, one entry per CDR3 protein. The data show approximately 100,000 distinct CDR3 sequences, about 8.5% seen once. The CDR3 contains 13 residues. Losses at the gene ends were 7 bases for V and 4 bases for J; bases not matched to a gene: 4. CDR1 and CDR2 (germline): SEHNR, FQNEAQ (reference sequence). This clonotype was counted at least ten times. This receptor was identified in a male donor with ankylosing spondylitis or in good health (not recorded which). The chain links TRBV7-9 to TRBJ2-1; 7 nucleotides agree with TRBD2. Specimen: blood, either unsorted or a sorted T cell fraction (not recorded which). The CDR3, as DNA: TGTGCCAGCACTAGCGGACAATACAATGAGCAGTTCTTC. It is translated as CASTSGQYNEQFF.